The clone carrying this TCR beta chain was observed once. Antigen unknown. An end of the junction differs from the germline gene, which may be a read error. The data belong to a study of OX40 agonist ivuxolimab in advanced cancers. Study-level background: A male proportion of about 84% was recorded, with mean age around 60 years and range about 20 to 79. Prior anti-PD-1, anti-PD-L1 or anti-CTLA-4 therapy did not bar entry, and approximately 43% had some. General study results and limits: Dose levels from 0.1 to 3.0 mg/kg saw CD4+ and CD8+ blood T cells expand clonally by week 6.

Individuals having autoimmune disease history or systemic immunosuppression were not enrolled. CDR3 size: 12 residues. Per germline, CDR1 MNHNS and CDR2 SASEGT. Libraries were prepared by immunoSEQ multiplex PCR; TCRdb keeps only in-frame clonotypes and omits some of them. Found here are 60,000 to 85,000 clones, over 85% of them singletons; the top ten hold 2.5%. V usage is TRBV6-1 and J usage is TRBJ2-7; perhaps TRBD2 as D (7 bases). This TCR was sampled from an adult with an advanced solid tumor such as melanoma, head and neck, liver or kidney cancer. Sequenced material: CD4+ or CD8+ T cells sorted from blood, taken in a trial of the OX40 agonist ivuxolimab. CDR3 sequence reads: CASSATRGGSDF. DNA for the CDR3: TGTGCCAGCAGTGCCACGAGGGGGGGTTCCGACTTC.